These T cell receptor beta chains were read from a single sample in a study of blood T cell repertoires in COVID-19. Assay: immunoSEQ multiplex PCR; the TCRdb copy retains only in-frame clones and omits some. This table has under 450,000 clones, about 87% appearing once. Sequenced sample: PBMCs or T cells enriched from blood (not recorded which). These receptor sequences come from a man aged 25-40 years who had recovered from COVID-19. Each CDR3 is given with its conserved first and last residue. A D gene is named only where the DNA matches it firmly. Clone size, where shown, is once, few, many, or a class for clones that have expanded.

d_call,clone_size,j_call,v_call,cdr3_nt,cdr3_aa
.,once,TRBJ2-3,TRBV11-2,TGTGCCAGCAGCCCGGGACTTACCACAGATACGCAGTATTTT,CASSPGLTTDTQYF
TRBD2,once,TRBJ2-3,TRBV3-1/TRBV3-2,TGTGCCAGCAGACGCGGGGGGGGGAGCACAGATACGCAGTATTTT,CASRRGGGSTDTQYF
.,.,TRBJ1-1,TRBV11-2,TGTGCCAGCAGCTTATTGAGGGTCGAAGGCCCTTTCTTT,CASSLLRVEGPFF
.,.,TRBJ2-7,TRBV9,TGTGCCAGCAGCGTAACTCTGAGCTCCTACGAGCAGTACTTC,CASSVTLSSYEQYF
.,.,TRBJ2-3,TRBV7-7,TGTGCTAGCAGCTTAGCTGGGAGGTCAGATACGCAGTATTTT,CASSLAGRSDTQYF
.,.,TRBJ1-1,TRBV7-9,TGTGCCAGCAGCTTAGTATCCAGAAACACTGAAGCTTTCTTT,CASSLVSRNTEAFF
.,.,TRBJ1-1,TRBV19,TGTGCCAGTAGTATATTTCCAGGGCAGAACACTGAAGCTTTCTTT,CASSIFPGQNTEAFF
.,once,TRBJ1-3,TRBV7-9,TGTGCCAGCAGCTTGGGTCCTGGGACATCACCTAGGGGAAACACCATATATTTT,CASSLGPGTSPRGNTIYF
TRBD1,once,TRBJ1-5,TRBV6-2/TRBV6-3,TGTGCCAGCAGTACCCCGGGACAGGGATTTCGGAATCAGCCCCAGCATTTT,CASSTPGQGFRNQPQHF
TRBD1,.,TRBJ1-2,TRBV28,TGTGCCAGCAGTCGACAGGGCTATGGCTACACCTTC,CASSRQGYGYTF
TRBD2,.,TRBJ2-3,TRBV10-3,TGTGCCATCAGCTCTAGCGGGGGGGGCCCAGATACGCAGTATTTT,CAISSSGGGPDTQYF
.,.,TRBJ1-1,TRBV2,TGTGCCAGCAGTGTATTGAACACTGAAGCTTTCTTT,CASSVLNTEAFF
.,few,TRBJ1-4,TRBV5-4,TGTGCCAGCAGCTTGGGCCCAGGGGTCACTAATGAAAAACTGTTTTTT,CASSLGPGVTNEKLFF
.,.,TRBJ1-5,TRBV15,TGTGCCACCAGCTCACAGGGCAATCAGCCCCAGCATTTT,CATSSQGNQPQHF
.,.,TRBJ2-7,TRBV10-1,TGCGCCAGCAGCGAAGGGGGCTCCTACGAGCAGTACTTC,CASSEGGSYEQYF
TRBD1,.,TRBJ1-1,TRBV5-1,TGCGCCAGCAGCCCCGGACAGGGAGGGTACATGAACACTGAAGCTTTCTTT,CASSPGQGGYMNTEAFF
.,.,TRBJ2-3,TRBV6-1,TGTGCCAGCAGTGAAATGGGGGGTCGGACAGATACGCAGTATTTT,CASSEMGGRTDTQYF
TRBD1,once,TRBJ1-2,TRBV9,TGTGCCAGCAGCGTAGAGGACAGGGTTGATGAGAACTATGGCTACACCTTC,CASSVEDRVDENYGYTF
.,.,TRBJ2-5,TRBV3-1/TRBV3-2,TGTGCCAGCAGCCAACATAGGACCCAGTACTTC,CASSQHRTQYF
TRBD1,once,TRBJ2-4,TRBV18,TGTGCCAGCTCACCACCGGGACAGCTAGCCAAAAACATTCAGTACTTC,CASSPPGQLAKNIQYF
.,.,TRBJ1-1,TRBV2,TGTGCCAGCAGTATCGACATAGGGGTCGACACTGAAGCTTTCTTT,CASSIDIGVDTEAFF
.,.,TRBJ1-1,TRBV7-2,TGTGCCAGCAGCCCATCAGTCAACACTGAAGCTTTCTTT,CASSPSVNTEAFF
TRBD1,.,TRBJ1-5,TRBV4-1,TGCGCCAGCAGCCAAGTAACAGGGGGTGATCAGCCCCAGCATTTT,CASSQVTGGDQPQHF
.,.,TRBJ2-1,TRBV7-8,TGTGCCAGCAGCTTCTCCAGGGGGGCCAATGAGCAGTTCTTC,CASSFSRGANEQFF
.,.,TRBJ1-1,TRBV7-9,TGTGCCAGCAGCTTCGGGGGGCGGAACACTGAAGCTTTCTTT,CASSFGGRNTEAFF
TRBD1,.,TRBJ1-2,TRBV4-1,TGCGCCAGCAGCCAAATAACAGGGGGAAGCTATGGCTACACCTTC,CASSQITGGSYGYTF
TRBD1,.,TRBJ1-2,TRBV9,TGTGCCAGCAGCGCCGGGACAGGGATGTTGCGGGGCTACACCTTC,CASSAGTGMLRGYTF
TRBD1,.,TRBJ1-1,TRBV7-9,TGTGCCAGCAGCCCCCGGGACAGTGGGTCTGAAGCTTTCTTT,CASSPRDSGSEAFF
TRBD1,.,TRBJ2-6,TRBV9,TGTGCCAGCAGCGAGGCGACAGGGATCCCTGGGGCCAACGTCCTGACTTTC,CASSEATGIPGANVLTF
TRBD1,.,TRBJ1-2,TRBV10-3,TGTGCCATCAAAACAGGGGAGGATGGCTACACCTTC,CAIKTGEDGYTF
.,once,TRBJ1-3,TRBV19,TGTGCCAGTACCTGGGGGCCTGGAAACACCATATATTTT,CASTWGPGNTIYF
TRBD1,.,TRBJ2-7,TRBV6-2/TRBV6-3,TGTGCCAGCAGTTACACCGGGACAGGGACCGACGAGCAGTACTTC,CASSYTGTGTDEQYF
.,once,TRBJ1-6,TRBV7-9,TGTGCCAGCAGCTTAGAGGGGAATTCACCCCTCCACTTT,CASSLEGNSPLHF
TRBD1,.,TRBJ2-3,TRBV7-3,TGTGCCAGCAGCCCGCGTGGACAGGGAAACACAGATACGCAGTATTTT,CASSPRGQGNTDTQYF
.,few,TRBJ2-3,TRBV7-2,TGTGCCAGCAGCTCTTTCTTTGGGGGCGGAGATACGCAGTATTTT,CASSSFFGGGDTQYF
.,once,TRBJ1-6,TRBV9,TGTGCCAGCAGCGTAGGTTTGCGGGGGCCAGCTAATAATTCACCCCTCCACTTT,CASSVGLRGPANNSPLHF
TRBD2,.,TRBJ2-5,TRBV10-3,TGTGCCATCAGTGCCCTAGCGGGGGGCCTCAAAGAGACCCAGTACTTC,CAISALAGGLKETQYF
TRBD2,.,TRBJ2-1,TRBV5-4,TGTGCCAGCAGTCTAAGTGCTAGCGGGGGGGGCTACAATGAGCAGTTCTTC,CASSLSASGGGYNEQFF
TRBD1,.,TRBJ1-2,TRBV30,TGTGCCTGGAGTGCGGACAGGGGGCAGTTTGGCTACACCTTC,CAWSADRGQFGYTF
TRBD1,.,TRBJ2-1,TRBV4-3,TGCGCCAGCAGCTTACGACAGGGGGGGGTCTTTGTTTCCTACAATGAGCAGTTCTTC,CASSLRQGGVFVSYNEQFF
TRBD1,.,TRBJ1-1,TRBV3-1/TRBV3-2,TGTGCCAGCACGACAGGGGTAGGGACTGAAGCTTTCTTT,CASTTGVGTEAFF
.,.,TRBJ1-5,TRBV19,TGTGCCAGTAGTACCAGGGATGGCAATCAGCCCCAGCATTTT,CASSTRDGNQPQHF
.,.,TRBJ1-4,TRBV7-6,TGTGCCAGCTCCTCGGGGAGCTATGAAAAACTGTTTTTT,CASSSGSYEKLFF
TRBD2,.,TRBJ2-1,TRBV7-9,TGTGCCAGCAGCTCCCTTCGCGGGGGAATCTACAATGAGCAGTTCTTC,CASSSLRGGIYNEQFF
TRBD1,.,TRBJ1-5,TRBV25-1,TGTGCCAGCAGTGACCGGGACAGGGGGCTCAATCAGCCCCAGCATTTT,CASSDRDRGLNQPQHF